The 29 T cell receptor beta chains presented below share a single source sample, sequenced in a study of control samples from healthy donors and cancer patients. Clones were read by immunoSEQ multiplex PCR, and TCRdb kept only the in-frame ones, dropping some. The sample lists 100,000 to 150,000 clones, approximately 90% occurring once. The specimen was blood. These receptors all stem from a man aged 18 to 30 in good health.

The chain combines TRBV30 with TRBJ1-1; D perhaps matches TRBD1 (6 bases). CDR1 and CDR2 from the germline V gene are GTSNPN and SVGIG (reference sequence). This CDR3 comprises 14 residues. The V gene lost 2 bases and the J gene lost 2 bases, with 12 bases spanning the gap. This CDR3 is CAWSRRGANTEAFF. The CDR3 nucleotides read TGTGCCTGGAGTCGCAGGGGAGCAAACACTGAAGCTTTCTTT.

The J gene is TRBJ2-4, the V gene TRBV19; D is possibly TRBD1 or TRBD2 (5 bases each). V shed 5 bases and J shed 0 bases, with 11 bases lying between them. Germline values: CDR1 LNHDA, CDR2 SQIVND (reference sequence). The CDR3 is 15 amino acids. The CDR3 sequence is CASSGGPGAKNIQYF. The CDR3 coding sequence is TGTGCCAGTAGTGGGGGACCAGGAGCCAAAAACATTCAGTACTTC.

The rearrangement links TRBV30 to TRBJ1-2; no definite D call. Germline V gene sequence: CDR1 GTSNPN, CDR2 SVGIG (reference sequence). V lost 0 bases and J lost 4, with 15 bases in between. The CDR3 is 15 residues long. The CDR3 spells CAWSVGQYKVYGYTF. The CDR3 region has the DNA TGTGCCTGGAGTGTAGGGCAGTACAAGGTCTATGGCTACACCTTC.

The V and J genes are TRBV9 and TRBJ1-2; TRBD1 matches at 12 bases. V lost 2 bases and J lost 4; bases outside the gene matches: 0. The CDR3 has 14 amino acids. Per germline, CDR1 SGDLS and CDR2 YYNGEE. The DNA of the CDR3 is TGTGCCAGCAGCGTGGGACAGGGGGCCTATGGCTACACCTTC. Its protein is CASSVGQGAYGYTF.

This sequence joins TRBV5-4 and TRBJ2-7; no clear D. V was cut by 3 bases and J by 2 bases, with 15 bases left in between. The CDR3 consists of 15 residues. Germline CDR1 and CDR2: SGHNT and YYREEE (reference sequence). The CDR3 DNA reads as TGTGCCAGCAGCTCTGCGAAGGGCTATGCCTACGAGCAGTACTTC. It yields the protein CASSSAKGYAYEQYF.

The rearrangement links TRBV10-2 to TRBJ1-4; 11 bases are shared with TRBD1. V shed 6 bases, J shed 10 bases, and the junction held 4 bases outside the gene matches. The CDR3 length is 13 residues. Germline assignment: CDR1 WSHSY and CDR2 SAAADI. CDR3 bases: TGCGCCAGCAGGGACAGGGGGCGAGGAAAACTGTTTTTT. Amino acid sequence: CASRDRGRGKLFF.

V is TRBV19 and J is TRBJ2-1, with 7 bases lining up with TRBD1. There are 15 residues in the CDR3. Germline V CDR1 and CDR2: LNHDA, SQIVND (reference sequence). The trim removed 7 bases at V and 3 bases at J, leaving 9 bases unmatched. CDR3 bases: TGTGCCAGTACCACGGACAGGAGATTCTACAATGAGCAGTTCTTC. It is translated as CASTTDRRFYNEQFF.

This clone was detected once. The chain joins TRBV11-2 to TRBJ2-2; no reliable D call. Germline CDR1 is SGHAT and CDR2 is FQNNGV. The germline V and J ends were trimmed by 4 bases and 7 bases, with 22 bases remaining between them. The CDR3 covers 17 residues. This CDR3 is CASSSSGSGAVFGELFF. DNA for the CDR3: TGTGCCAGCAGCTCGTCCGGGTCCGGAGCTGTATTCGGGGAGCTGTTTTTT.

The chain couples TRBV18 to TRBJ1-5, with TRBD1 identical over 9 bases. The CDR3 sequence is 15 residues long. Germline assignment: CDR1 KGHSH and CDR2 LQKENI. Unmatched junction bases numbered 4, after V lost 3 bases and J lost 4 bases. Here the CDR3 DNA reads TGTGCCAGCTCACCTCTCGGACAGGGGAATCAGCCCCAGCATTTT. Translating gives CASSPLGQGNQPQHF.

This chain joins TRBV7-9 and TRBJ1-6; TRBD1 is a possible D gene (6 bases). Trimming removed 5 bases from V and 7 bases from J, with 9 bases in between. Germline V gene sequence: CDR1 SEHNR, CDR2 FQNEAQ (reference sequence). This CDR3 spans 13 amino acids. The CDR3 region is CASSQTGNSPLHF. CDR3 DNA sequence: TGTGCCAGCAGCCAAACAGGGAATTCACCCCTCCACTTT.

The CDR3 loop reads CASSEKLTNQPQHF. The DNA for the CDR3 is TGTGCCAGCAGTGAAAAGCTTACTAATCAGCCCCAGCATTTT. The chain couples TRBV6-1 to TRBJ1-5; no firm D call. The CDR3 runs to 14 residues. The ends were cut back, 2 bases at V and 4 bases at J, with 9 bases in the middle. The germline V gene encodes CDR1 MNHNS and CDR2 SASEGT.

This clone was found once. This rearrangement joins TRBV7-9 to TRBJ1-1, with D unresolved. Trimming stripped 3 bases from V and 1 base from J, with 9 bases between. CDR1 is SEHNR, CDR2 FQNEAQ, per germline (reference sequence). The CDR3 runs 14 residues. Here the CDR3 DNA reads TGTGCCAGCAGCTTTTCACAGCCGAACACTGAAGCTTTCTTT. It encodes CASSFSQPNTEAFF.

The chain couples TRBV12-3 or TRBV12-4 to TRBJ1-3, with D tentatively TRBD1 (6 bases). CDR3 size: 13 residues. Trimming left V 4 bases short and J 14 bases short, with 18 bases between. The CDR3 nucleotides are TGTGCCAGCAGTTGGGGGCTTAAATCGGTCTTATATTTT. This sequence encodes CASSWGLKSVLYF.

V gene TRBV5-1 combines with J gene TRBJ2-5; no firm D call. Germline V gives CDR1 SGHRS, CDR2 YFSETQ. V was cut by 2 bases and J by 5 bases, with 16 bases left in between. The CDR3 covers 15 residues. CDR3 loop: CASSFQVEFVETQYF. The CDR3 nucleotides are TGCGCCAGCAGCTTCCAAGTAGAGTTTGTGGAGACCCAGTACTTC.

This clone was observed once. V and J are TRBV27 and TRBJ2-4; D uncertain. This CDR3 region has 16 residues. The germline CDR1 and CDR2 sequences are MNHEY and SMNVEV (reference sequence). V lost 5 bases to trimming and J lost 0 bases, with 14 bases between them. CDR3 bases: TGTGCCAGCAGTCCTCCTGAAGGATTAGCCAAAAACATTCAGTACTTC. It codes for CASSPPEGLAKNIQYF.

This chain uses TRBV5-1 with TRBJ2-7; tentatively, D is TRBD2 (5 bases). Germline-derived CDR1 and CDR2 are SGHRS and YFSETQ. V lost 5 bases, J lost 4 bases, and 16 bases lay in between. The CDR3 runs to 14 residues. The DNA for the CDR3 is TGCGCCAGCAGTGAGGGCCCCTCCTTATACGAGCAGTACTTC. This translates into CASSEGPSLYEQYF.

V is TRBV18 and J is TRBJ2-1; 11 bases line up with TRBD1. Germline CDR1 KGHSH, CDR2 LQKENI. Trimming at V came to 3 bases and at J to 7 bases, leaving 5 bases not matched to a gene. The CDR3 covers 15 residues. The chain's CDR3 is CASSPPDRGLNEQFF. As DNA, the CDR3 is TGTGCCAGCTCACCCCCGGACAGGGGGCTGAATGAGCAGTTCTTC.

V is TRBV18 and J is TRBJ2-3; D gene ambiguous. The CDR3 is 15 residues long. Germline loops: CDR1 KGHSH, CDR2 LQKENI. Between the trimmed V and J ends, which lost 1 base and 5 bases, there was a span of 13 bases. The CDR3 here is CASSPRVQVKDTQYF. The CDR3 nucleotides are TGTGCCAGCTCACCACGCGTGCAGGTGAAAGATACGCAGTATTTT.

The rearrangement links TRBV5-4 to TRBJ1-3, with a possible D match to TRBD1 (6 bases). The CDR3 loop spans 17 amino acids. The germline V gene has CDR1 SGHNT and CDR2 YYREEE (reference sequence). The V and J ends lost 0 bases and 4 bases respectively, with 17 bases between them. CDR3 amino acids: CASSLAGPTGKGNTIYF. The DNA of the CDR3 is TGTGCCAGCAGCTTGGCCGGGCCAACAGGGAAAGGAAACACCATATATTTT.

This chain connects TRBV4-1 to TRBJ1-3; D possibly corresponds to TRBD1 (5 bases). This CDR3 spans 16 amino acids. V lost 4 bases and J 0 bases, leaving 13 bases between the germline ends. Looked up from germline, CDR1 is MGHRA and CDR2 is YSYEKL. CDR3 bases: TGCGCCAGCAGCCGCGGGACTGCGAGCTCTGGAAACACCATATATTTT. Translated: CASSRGTASSGNTIYF.

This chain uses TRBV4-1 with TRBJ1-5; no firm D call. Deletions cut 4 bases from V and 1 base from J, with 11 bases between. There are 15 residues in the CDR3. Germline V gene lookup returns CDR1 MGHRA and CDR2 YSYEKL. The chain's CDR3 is CASSLRTQSNQPQHF. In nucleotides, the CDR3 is TGCGCCAGCAGCCTACGGACCCAGAGCAATCAGCCCCAGCATTTT.

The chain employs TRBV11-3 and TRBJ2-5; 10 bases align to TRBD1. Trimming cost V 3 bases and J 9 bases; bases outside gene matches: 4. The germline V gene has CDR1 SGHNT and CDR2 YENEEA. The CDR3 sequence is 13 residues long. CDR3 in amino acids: CASSLGQGMAQYF. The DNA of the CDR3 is TGTGCCAGCAGCTTGGGACAGGGGATGGCCCAGTACTTC.

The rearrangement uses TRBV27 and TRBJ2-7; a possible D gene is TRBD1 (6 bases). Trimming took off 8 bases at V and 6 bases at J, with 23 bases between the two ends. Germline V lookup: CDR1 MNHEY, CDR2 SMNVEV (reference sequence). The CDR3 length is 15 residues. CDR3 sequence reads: CASANRDMDPLEQYF. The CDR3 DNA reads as TGTGCCAGCGCGAACCGGGACATGGATCCCCTCGAGCAGTACTTC.

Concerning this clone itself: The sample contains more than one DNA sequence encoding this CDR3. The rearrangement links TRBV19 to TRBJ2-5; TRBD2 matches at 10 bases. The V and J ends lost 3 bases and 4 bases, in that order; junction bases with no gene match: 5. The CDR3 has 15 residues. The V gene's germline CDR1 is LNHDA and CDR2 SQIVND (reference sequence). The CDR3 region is CASSIPAGGGETQYF. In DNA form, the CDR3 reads TGTGCCAGTAGTATCCCAGCGGGGGGGGGAGAGACCCAGTACTTC.

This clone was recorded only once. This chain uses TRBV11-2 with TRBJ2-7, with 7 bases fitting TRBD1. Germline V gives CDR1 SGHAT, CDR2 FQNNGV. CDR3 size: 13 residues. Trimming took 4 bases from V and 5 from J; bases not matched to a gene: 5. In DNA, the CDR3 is TGTGCCAGCAGCTCAGGGACAGCAGACGAGCAGTACTTC. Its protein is CASSSGTADEQYF.

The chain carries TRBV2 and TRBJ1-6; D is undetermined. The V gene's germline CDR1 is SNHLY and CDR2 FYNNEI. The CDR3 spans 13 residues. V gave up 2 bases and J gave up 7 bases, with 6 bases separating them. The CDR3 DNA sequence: TGTGCCAGCAGTGAACAGAGAAATTCACCCCTCCACTTT. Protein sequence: CASSEQRNSPLHF.

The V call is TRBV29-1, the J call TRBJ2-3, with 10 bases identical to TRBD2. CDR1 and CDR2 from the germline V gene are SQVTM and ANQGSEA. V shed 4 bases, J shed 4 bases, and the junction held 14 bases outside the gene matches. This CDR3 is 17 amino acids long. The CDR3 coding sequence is TGCAGCGTTGTCCTCCCAGCGGGGGGGCGCGTGGCAGATACGCAGTATTTT. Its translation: CSVVLPAGGRVADTQYF.

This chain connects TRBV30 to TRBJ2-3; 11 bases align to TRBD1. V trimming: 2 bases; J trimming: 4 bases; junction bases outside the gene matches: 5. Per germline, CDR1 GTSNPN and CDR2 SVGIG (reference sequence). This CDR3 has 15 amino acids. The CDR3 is CAWSPRTGGADTQYF. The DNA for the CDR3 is TGTGCCTGGAGTCCAAGGACAGGGGGCGCAGATACGCAGTATTTT.

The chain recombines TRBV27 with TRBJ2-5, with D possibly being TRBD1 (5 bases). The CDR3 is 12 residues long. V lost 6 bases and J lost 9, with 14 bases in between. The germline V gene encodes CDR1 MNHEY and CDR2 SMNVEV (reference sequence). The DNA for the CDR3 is TGTGCCAGCAGGTCAGGGTTGTCGGCCCAGTACTTC. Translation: CASRSGLSAQYF.